This T cell receptor (beta chain) derives from a study of blood T cell repertoires in COVID-19. Study details: Sources were T cells, B-cell-depleted T cells, or PBMCs; the material itself was cDNA or gDNA.

Germline V gene data show CDR1 as LGHNA and CDR2 as YSLEER. This CDR3 has 13 residues. V gave up 3 bases and J gave up 5 bases; unmatched junction bases: 4. In the source study's methods: Reference gene primers were amplified, and this amplification served to estimate nucleated cell counts. Only in-frame clones appear in the TCRdb table, and some are missing; sequencing was by immunoSEQ multiplex PCR. V and J calls plus clone size are reproduced from that table; the DNA served to infer D and trimming. In the table there are roughly 150,000 clones, approximately 80% of which are singletons. Input material: peripheral blood. The rearrangement links TRBV4-3 to TRBJ2-7; 7 bases fit TRBD2. This clonotype was sampled from a woman between 50 and 59 years old with acute or convalescent COVID-19. CDR3 residues: CASSHPGGDEQYF. The CDR3 DNA is TGCGCCAGCAGCCACCCTGGGGGGGACGAGCAGTACTTC.